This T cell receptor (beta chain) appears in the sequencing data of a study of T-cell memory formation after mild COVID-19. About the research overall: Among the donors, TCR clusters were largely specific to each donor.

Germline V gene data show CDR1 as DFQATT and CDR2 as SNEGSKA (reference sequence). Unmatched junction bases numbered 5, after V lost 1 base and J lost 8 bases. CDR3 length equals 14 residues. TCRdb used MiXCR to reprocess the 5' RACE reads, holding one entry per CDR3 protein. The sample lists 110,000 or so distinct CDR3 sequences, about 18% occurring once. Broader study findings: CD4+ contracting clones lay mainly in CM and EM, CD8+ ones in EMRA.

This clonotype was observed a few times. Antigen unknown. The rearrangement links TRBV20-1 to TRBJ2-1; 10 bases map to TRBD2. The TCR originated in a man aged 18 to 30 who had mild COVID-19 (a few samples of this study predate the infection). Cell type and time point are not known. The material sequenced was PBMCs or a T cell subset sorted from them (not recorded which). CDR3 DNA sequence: TGCAGTGCTAGAGTGCTAGCGGGGGTCGATGAGCAGTTCTTC. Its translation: CSARVLAGVDEQFF.